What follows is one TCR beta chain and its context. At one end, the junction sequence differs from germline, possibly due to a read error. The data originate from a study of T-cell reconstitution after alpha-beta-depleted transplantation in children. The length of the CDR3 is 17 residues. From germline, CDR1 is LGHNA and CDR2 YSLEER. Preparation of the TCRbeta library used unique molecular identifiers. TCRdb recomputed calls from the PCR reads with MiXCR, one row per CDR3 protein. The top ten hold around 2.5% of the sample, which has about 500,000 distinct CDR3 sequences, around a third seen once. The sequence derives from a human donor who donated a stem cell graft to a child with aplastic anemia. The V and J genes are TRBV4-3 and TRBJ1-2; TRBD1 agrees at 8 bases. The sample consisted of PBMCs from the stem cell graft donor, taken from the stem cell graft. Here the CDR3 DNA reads TGCGCCGGCAGCCAAAGGCGGGGACAGGACATTAACTATGGCTACACCTTC. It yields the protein CAGSQRRGQDINYGYTF.